The table lists the clone carrying this T cell receptor (beta chain) with many counts. TCRdb re-derived calls from the 5' RACE reads in MiXCR, one entry per CDR3 protein. The repertoire includes about 30,000 distinct CDR3 sequences, approximately 6.5% of them detected once, and 25% sits in the top ten. The data belong to a study of T cells after yellow fever vaccination. This specimen was PBMCs, either bulk or a sorted T-cell subset (CD4+, CD8+, memory, or dextramer-sorted; not recorded which), taken on the day of the yellow fever booster vaccination. The receptor was isolated from a man aged 25 to 40 who received the YFV17D yellow fever vaccine.

The CDR3 bases are TGTGCCAGCAGCCTAGGAGAGAACACTGAAGCTTTCTTT. This codes for CASSLGENTEAFF. The chain has TRBV11-3 and TRBJ1-1; D ambiguous. Germline CDR1 and CDR2: SGHNT and YENEEA. The CDR3 is made up of 13 amino acids. V gave up 5 bases and J gave up 1 base, with 8 bases separating them.